This TCR beta chain is drawn from a study of identical twins. Broader study findings: Conclusions came from cross-sectional statistical analysis, not from following the same donors.

Trimming removed 4 bases from V and 6 bases from J; junction bases left unmatched: 3. Germline values: CDR1 LGHNA, CDR2 YSLEER. CDR3 length: 15 amino acids. A universal primer binding site was introduced by template switching. The final cDNA contained unique molecular identifiers. TCRdb fed the 5' RACE reads into MiXCR, producing one record per CDR3 protein. This table has fewer than 250,000 distinct CDR3 sequences, around 6.8% appearing once. There were only healthy Caucasians among the donors. The sample holds a few counts of this clonotype. What it recognizes is unknown. The same sample was also used in a study of yellow fever vaccine responses in identical twins. That report notes: Vaccine T cell responses of twins reportedly seemed partly convergent and partly personalized.

The source material was memory (CD45RO+) T cells sorted from blood. The chain carries TRBV4-3 and TRBJ2-2, with TRBD2 matching over 12 bases. The receptor was derived from a woman aged 18-29 years in good health. The CDR3 protein is CASSRLAGVAGELFF. In nucleotides, the CDR3 is TGCGCCAGCAGCCGACTAGCGGGAGTAGCCGGGGAGCTGTTTTTT.